The rows below give T cell receptor beta chains drawn from one sample of a study of T cells expressing NK-cell markers. One entry per CDR3 protein, without DNA, is what TCRdb gives after re-calling the 5' RACE reads. This repertoire includes about 390,000 distinct CDR3 sequences. The sequencing sample was made of blood T cells: a sorted CD56 or NKG2C T cell subset, CD4+ or CD8+ T cells, or bulk PBMC T cells (not recorded which). These receptors were collected from a woman aged 45-59 years in good health. Each CDR3 is given with its conserved first and last residue. Each record gives: J gene, V gene, CDR3 protein.

>TRBJ2-6|TRBV29-1
CSSVESGANVLTF
>TRBJ2-4|TRBV4-1
CASSQGRGGDIQYF
>TRBJ2-2|TRBV14
CASSQEPLGTAFANTGELFF
>TRBJ2-2|TRBV28
CARQFTGGPNTGELFF
>TRBJ1-5|TRBV2
CASRDYGDQPQHF
>TRBJ2-2|TRBV28
CASSFRQENTGELFF
>TRBJ2-4|TRBV7-9
CASSVSGRGDIQYF
>TRBJ1-1|TRBV7-3
CASSLSILDTEAFF
>TRBJ2-2|TRBV6-5
CVSGGVNINTGELFF
>TRBJ2-7|TRBV7-9
CASSYPPGGNTYEQYF
>TRBJ2-5|TRBV5-1
CASSFSGSGGMGETQYF
>TRBJ2-5|TRBV12-3/TRBV12-4
CASTHSGRAGQETQYF
>TRBJ2-1|TRBV24-1
CATRRGHEQFF
>TRBJ2-7|TRBV12-3/TRBV12-4
CASSLVSGRNHEQYF
>TRBJ2-7|TRBV20-1
CSASEAGSNPGEQYF
>TRBJ2-1|TRBV5-1
CASSLGVLQGADNEQFF
>TRBJ2-1|TRBV5-1
CASSLARGRGHEQFF
>TRBJ1-2|TRBV12-3/TRBV12-4
CASSFRRGREGYTF